The T cell receptor beta chain under discussion was sequenced for a study of vaccination and CD4 T cells after COVID-19. By proportion, this clonotype is medium-sized. Its antigen is unknown. The V and J ends lost 4 bases and 3 bases respectively, with 10 bases between them. CDR1 MNHNS and CDR2 SASEGT come from the germline V gene. This CDR3 has 14 residues. Treatment in this sample: approximately nine-day PBMC culture with coronavirus spike peptide pools or control peptides (ViraFEST assay). The Oncomine TCR Beta short-read assay was applied to DNA of cultured CD4+ T cells. One entry per CDR3 protein results from TCRdb running MiXCR on the PCR reads. The sample lists around 6,300 distinct CDR3 sequences; 15% to 20% were seen once.

This TCR derives from a human donor who had recovered from COVID-19. Sequences were obtained from CD4+ T cells from blood, cultured in vitro. The chain is built from TRBV6-1 and TRBJ1-5, with unresolved D. The CDR3 reads CASSVTHLNQPQHF. The CDR3 DNA sequence: TGTGCCAGCAGTGTGACACACCTCAATCAGCCCCAGCATTTT.